What follows are 19 T cell receptor beta chains derived from one specimen sequenced in a study of T-cell memory formation after mild COVID-19. TCRdb re-called the 5' RACE reads through MiXCR, storing one row per CDR3 protein. This table has over 500,000 distinct CDR3 sequences, approximately 15% appearing once. The sequenced sample was PBMCs or a T cell subset sorted from them (not recorded which). These receptors were taken from an adult woman who had mild COVID-19 (a few samples of this study predate the infection). Cell type and time point are not known.

The chain joins TRBV30 to TRBJ2-3; TRBD1 agrees at 9 bases. Germline V gives CDR1 GTSNPN, CDR2 SVGIG (reference sequence). CDR3 size: 15 residues. The junction had 5 bases not matched to a gene; V was cut back by 1 base and J by 3 bases. Here the CDR3 reads CAWSGTGGRTDTQYF. CDR3 bases: TGTGCCTGGAGTGGTACAGGGGGCAGGACAGATACGCAGTATTTT.

This clonotype was observed a few times. This rearrangement joins TRBV18 to TRBJ2-7; D is uncertain. Trimming removed 0 bases from V and 4 bases from J, with 7 bases in between. The CDR3 has 13 residues. The germline V gene encodes CDR1 KGHSH and CDR2 LQKENI. Here the CDR3 DNA reads TGTGCCAGCTCACCACCATTCGGGTACGAGCAGTACTTC. It yields the protein CASSPPFGYEQYF.

The CDR3 spells CASSLGGGTSSETQYF. CDR3 sequence (DNA): TGCGCCAGCAGCTTGGGAGGGGGAACATCCTCGGAGACCCAGTACTTC. The rearrangement joins TRBV5-1 to TRBJ2-5; D may be TRBD1 (6 bases). The germline V gene encodes CDR1 SGHRS and CDR2 YFSETQ. V was clipped by 0 bases and J by 5 bases, with 17 bases between them. The CDR3 sequence is 16 residues long.

The V call is TRBV6-5, the J call TRBJ1-1; D gene unclear. This CDR3 comprises 13 residues. CDR1 is MNHEY and CDR2 is SVGAGI in the germline V gene. V lost 2 bases to trimming and J lost 10 bases, with 14 bases between them. The CDR3 loop reads CASSYGWPGRAFF. CDR3 bases: TGTGCCAGCAGTTACGGGTGGCCGGGTAGAGCTTTCTTT.

This clonotype has only a few counts. The gene calls are TRBV5-5 and TRBJ2-5; D is perhaps TRBD1 or TRBD2 (5 bases each). This CDR3 is 16 amino acids long. Germline V gene lookup returns CDR1 SGHKS and CDR2 YYEKEE (reference sequence). The ends were cut back, 2 bases at V and 2 bases at J, with 16 bases in the middle. The CDR3 DNA sequence: TGTGCCAGCAGCTTACGTCTACCGGGACCACAAGAGACCCAGTACTTC. Its translation: CASSLRLPGPQETQYF.

The V gene is TRBV20-1, the J gene TRBJ2-7; TRBD2 matches at 8 bases. Trimming at V came to 6 bases and at J to 4 bases, leaving 8 bases not matched to a gene. CDR1 and CDR2 from the germline V gene are DFQATT and SNEGSKA (reference sequence). The CDR3 runs to 13 residues. The CDR3 nucleotides read TGCAGTGCCCATAGCGGGATAGGATACGAGCAGTACTTC. Amino acid sequence: CSAHSGIGYEQYF.

The rearrangement uses TRBV24-1 and TRBJ1-5; D is unresolved. This CDR3 contains 15 residues. Germline V lookup: CDR1 KGHDR, CDR2 SFDVKD. Between the trimmed V and J ends, which lost 6 bases and 0 bases, there was a span of 11 bases. The CDR3 DNA is TGTGCCACCAGTCCCGCCGAGGGTAGCAATCAGCCCCAGCATTTT. This encodes CATSPAEGSNQPQHF.

This chain links TRBV5-4 with TRBJ2-6; D is perhaps TRBD1 (6 bases). The germline V and J ends were trimmed by 0 bases and 0 bases, with 10 bases remaining between them. The CDR3 totals 17 residues. Germline V CDR1 and CDR2: SGHNT, YYREEE (reference sequence). The CDR3 DNA is TGTGCCAGCAGCTTGGGGACAGCTAGCTCTGGGGCCAACGTCCTGACTTTC. Its protein is CASSLGTASSGANVLTF.

This clonotype was counted between two and nine times. The CDR3 coding sequence is TGTGCCAGCAGCGTAGGAGAGACTGAAGCTTTCTTT. This gives the protein CASSVGETEAFF. The chain carries TRBV25-1 and TRBJ1-1, with D unclear. Germline V lookup: CDR1 MGHDK, CDR2 SYGVNS. The V end lost 6 bases, the J end lost 5 bases, and 10 bases lay between the germline ends. The CDR3 extends over 12 amino acids.

In its sample, this clonotype was seen many times. In DNA form, the CDR3 reads TGTGCCAGCAGTTACGGGCCTAGGGGGGATGGCTACACCTTC. Its protein is CASSYGPRGDGYTF. This rearrangement joins TRBV6-2 or TRBV6-3 to TRBJ1-2; perhaps TRBD1 as D (6 bases). The CDR3 covers 14 residues. Germline V gene data show CDR1 as MNHEY and CDR2 as SVGEGT. Trimming removed 2 bases from V and 6 bases from J, with 13 bases in between.

The rearrangement links TRBV5-1 to TRBJ1-2; tentatively, D is TRBD1 (5 bases). CDR1 is SGHRS and CDR2 is YFSETQ in the germline V gene. CDR3 size: 14 residues. Trimming pared 1 base from V and 1 base from J, leaving 8 bases between. CDR3 protein: CASSLYQGNYGYTF. The CDR3 DNA is TGCGCCAGCAGCTTGTATCAGGGTAACTATGGCTACACCTTC.

This chain connects TRBV5-1 to TRBJ2-3, with D perhaps TRBD2 (5 bases). Germline V gives CDR1 SGHRS, CDR2 YFSETQ. This CDR3 region has 17 residues. The V end lost 0 bases, the J end lost 2 bases, and 16 bases lay between the germline ends. The CDR3 DNA follows: TGCGCCAGCAGCTTGGGTGTAGGGAGTTGGAACACAGATACGCAGTATTTT. Translating it yields CASSLGVGSWNTDTQYF.

This clonotype showed up many times. J is TRBJ2-5 and V is TRBV7-6; a possible D gene is TRBD2 (7 bases). This CDR3 has 17 amino acids. Germline V gene sequence: CDR1 SGHVS, CDR2 FNYEAQ. Trimming left V 4 bases short and J 0 bases short, with 18 bases between. The CDR3 nucleotides read TGTGCCAGCAGCTCCATGGGGGGGCAAGTGGACCAAGAGACCCAGTACTTC. Encoded protein: CASSSMGGQVDQETQYF.

The rearrangement joins TRBV11-2 to TRBJ2-1, with a possible D match to TRBD2 (6 bases). The CDR3 is 16 residues long. Trimming cost V 0 bases and J 7 bases, with 16 bases left between them. Per the germline V gene, CDR1 is SGHAT and CDR2 is FQNNGV. CDR3 loop: CASSLEGPGGGNEQFF. The CDR3 DNA follows: TGTGCCAGCAGCTTAGAAGGTCCCGGGGGAGGAAATGAGCAGTTCTTC.

The rearrangement links TRBV10-3 to TRBJ2-1, with D possibly matching TRBD2 (5 bases). Germline CDR1 reads ENHRY; CDR2 reads SYGVKD. The length of the CDR3 is 14 residues. V lost 8 bases and J 7 bases, leaving 18 bases between the germline ends. This CDR3 reads CAIEGRRTGNEQFF. The CDR3 DNA reads as TGTGCCATCGAAGGCCGACGGACTGGGAATGAGCAGTTCTTC.

The J gene is TRBJ2-5, the V gene TRBV27; possible D gene TRBD1, 6 bases. The CDR3 totals 16 residues. The V gene's germline CDR1 is MNHEY and CDR2 SMNVEV (reference sequence). V was trimmed by 3 bases and J by 3 bases, leaving 17 bases between them. CDR3 DNA: TGTGCCAGCAGTTTTGCACCAGGCAGGGGAAAAGAGACCCAGTACTTC. Encoded protein: CASSFAPGRGKETQYF.

The chain couples TRBV20-1 to TRBJ2-5, with 10 bases lining up with TRBD2. The length of the CDR3 is 15 residues. CDR1 is DFQATT and CDR2 is SNEGSKA in the germline V gene (reference sequence). J was trimmed by 4 bases and V by 5 bases; bases with no gene match: 10. The CDR3 is CSAPNSGRSPETQYF. DNA for the CDR3: TGCAGTGCTCCTAATAGCGGGAGGTCCCCAGAGACCCAGTACTTC.

V is TRBV7-2 and J is TRBJ2-5, with 10 nucleotides matching TRBD2. Germline V gives CDR1 SGHTA, CDR2 FQGNSA. This CDR3 has 15 residues. The V segment lost 2 bases and the J segment 4 bases; nucleotides outside the gene matches: 4. The CDR3: CASSLSLAGAETQYF. Written as DNA, the CDR3 is TGTGCCAGCAGCTTATCGCTAGCGGGGGCAGAGACCCAGTACTTC.

The table lists this clonotype with a few counts. The J gene is TRBJ1-2, the V gene TRBV29-1; D remains unclear. The CDR3 totals 15 residues. The V end lost 0 bases, the J end lost 2 bases, and 13 bases lay between the germline ends. Germline CDR1 reads SQVTM; CDR2 reads ANQGSEA. The CDR3 sequence is CSVEDPPGANYGYTF. The CDR3 DNA reads TGCAGCGTTGAAGATCCCCCAGGTGCAAACTATGGCTACACCTTC. Filled out from reference TRBV29-1 and TRBJ1-2, the complete variable domain reads SAVISQKPSRDICQRGTSLTIQCQVDSQVTMMFWYRQQPGQSLTLIATANQGSEATYESGFVIDKFPISRPNLTFSTLTVSNMSPEDSSIYLCSVEDPPGANYGYTFGSGTRLTVV.